This T cell receptor beta chain was sequenced for a study of blood T cells in healthy people across ages (dated by TCRdb to the mid-2010s). With regard to the full study: In model experiments, template switching captured roughly one uniquely barcoded TCR beta cDNA molecule for every two T cells. The study measured age-related changes in TCR beta repertoire diversity using deep sequencing normalized with unique cDNA molecular identifiers. The donors were divided into four age groups: young (average about 15 years), middle-aged (approximately 41), aged (about 60) and long-lived (roughly 82). Donors of different ages were randomly distributed across sequencing lanes to avoid experimental bias. For two donors (one aged 18 to 30 and one aged 80 or older), the study analyzed two additional independent replicas of 1 million unique cDNA reads from the same blood draw.

Donors were 39 systemically healthy Caucasian individuals from Russia aged roughly 6 to 90 years. About 9.6 milliliters of peripheral blood were collected from each donor into EDTA-treated Vacutainer tubes. Ficoll-Paque density-gradient centrifugation was used to isolate PBMCs, with at least 6.5 million per sample. Trizol reagent was used to extract total RNA from the PBMCs, yielding at least 5.5 micrograms per sample. For every donor, flow cytometry on a PBMC aliquot measured the percentage of naive CD45RAhigh/CD27high T cells. On the study overall, not on this receptor specifically: Since profiling was done on bulk unsorted PBMCs, naive and antigen-experienced compartments could not be conclusively compared. Donor CMV infection status was unknown, potentially confounding age-related changes in expanded clonotypes. Estimates of total diversity based on one million sequenced T cells were regarded as lower bounds and as underestimates. Compared with the aged group, the long-lived group had more naive CD4+ T cells, fewer expanded clones and increased TCR diversity, suggesting age selection. A strong correlation was found between observed TCR beta diversity and the percentage of naive T cells measured by flow cytometry. Observed TCR beta diversity per million T cells fell roughly linearly with age, and a significant reduction was already apparent by age around 40.

Reading the germline V gene gives CDR1 SGHDN and CDR2 FVKESK. Taken from cysteine to phenylalanine, the CDR3 has 12 residues. Solely the CDR3 DNA is kept, with 36 bases framed from the first base. Trimming costs V 4 bases and J 5 bases, and their ends lie 9 bases apart. Libraries were made using 5' RACE. The reads were generated on an Illumina HiSeq 2500. A second PCR of about 7 to 12 cycles was performed with a sample-barcoded 5' primer and a J-beta primer mix. Each TCR beta cDNA molecule received a unique molecular identifier from a template-switch 5' adaptor carrying 12 random nucleotides. At least 3 million CDR3-containing paired-end reads were obtained from each sample. First-strand cDNA synthesis was performed from all RNA using the Mint cDNA synthesis kit, with priming by a TRBC-specific oligonucleotide. Following uracil-DNA glycosylase treatment, all cDNA underwent a first 18-cycle PCR with the universal primers M1SS and BC2_uni_R. In the original analysis: Normalization of each sample was performed by random selection of 1 million high-quality reads, each carrying a distinct molecular identifier. Reads with shared molecular identifiers were discarded instead of being binned into consensus sequences. MiTCR, with a Q25 quality threshold and the strictest error-elimination algorithm, was used for CDR3 identification, clonotype clustering and error correction. A nonparametric unseen species model with Euler transformation was used to estimate a lower bound on total TCR beta diversity. TCRdb applied fastp at Q25 and MiXCR to the public reads, then kept only in-frame beta chains. A single entry per CDR3 protein holds the most common genes and DNA from its merged rows. The authors' filters were not applied to this entry. The sample table contains roughly 700,000 distinct CDR3 sequences; only one count was recorded for 45% to 50% of them. The ten most abundant clones make up roughly 31% of the sample.

A remark on this clonotype: No antigen is known for it. No base-level quality is on record; no much larger clone is a single base apart.

Rearrangement joined TRBV14 to TRBJ2-7; tentative D gene TRBD2, with 5 bases matching. Sequenced input: blood. This TCR was recovered from a woman between 55 and 75 years old in good health. The nucleotides read TGTGCCAGCAGCCGGACTCGGCACGAGCAGTACTTC. Translation gives CASSRTRHEQYF.